The 8 T cell receptor beta chains presented below share a single source sample, sequenced in a study of blood T cell repertoires in COVID-19. Sequenced by immunoSEQ multiplex PCR; TCRdb stores in-frame clones only, minus some. The table has hundreds of thousands of clones, around 87% seen once. Sequenced sample: peripheral blood. The origin of the receptors is a woman aged 45-65 years with COVID-19, enrolled during active disease.

This clone has just one count. This chain joins TRBV28 and TRBJ1-3; 7 positions agree with TRBD1. V trimming: 7 bases; J trimming: 4 bases; junction bases outside the gene matches: 4. In germline, CDR1 is MDHEN, CDR2 SYDVKM. The CDR3 spans 13 residues. CDR3: CASTGTAGNTIYF. The CDR3 region has the DNA TGTGCCAGCACCGGGACAGCGGGAAACACCATATATTTT.

This clone occurred a few times. This chain joins TRBV6-1 and TRBJ1-6; a possible D gene is TRBD1 (5 bases). The CDR3 totals 13 residues. The V end lost 6 bases, the J end lost 4 bases, and 7 bases lay between the germline ends. Germline V lookup: CDR1 MNHNS, CDR2 SASEGT. This CDR3 reads CASRGEYNSPLHF. CDR3 nucleotide sequence: TGTGCCAGCAGAGGGGAATATAATTCACCCCTCCACTTT.

V usage is TRBV15 and J usage is TRBJ1-5; TRBD1 aligns across 7 bases. V shed 0 bases and J 9 bases; nucleotides not matched to a gene: 14. The CDR3 spans 17 residues. Per germline, CDR1 LNHNV and CDR2 YYDKDF (reference sequence). This CDR3 is CATSRDRTGFSGGPQHF. The CDR3 coding sequence is TGTGCCACCAGCAGAGATCGGACAGGCTTCTCCGGGGGGCCCCAGCATTTT.

The chain couples TRBV5-4 to TRBJ1-1, with D possibly TRBD1 on 6 matching bases. The V and J ends lost 5 bases and 6 bases respectively, with 14 bases between them. Germline V gene data show CDR1 as SGHNT and CDR2 as YYREEE (reference sequence). CDR3 length: 13 residues. CDR3 bases: TGTGCCAGCAGTTCACAGGGTATCGCTGAAGCTTTCTTT. Translated, it gives CASSSQGIAEAFF.

The chain couples TRBV4-1 to TRBJ2-3, with 11 bases fitting TRBD1. There are 16 residues in the CDR3. Germline trimming cut 6 bases from V and 2 bases from J; bases unmatched to any gene: 7. CDR1 is MGHRA and CDR2 is YSYEKL in the germline V gene. CDR3 bases: TGCGCCAGCAGGCGAGGACAGGGGGCCTTCACAGATACGCAGTATTTT. It encodes CASRRGQGAFTDTQYF.

This chain connects TRBV7-8 to TRBJ2-1, with D possibly TRBD2 on 6 matching bases. The V gene lost 5 bases and the J gene lost 5 bases, with 16 bases spanning the gap. Germline V gene data show CDR1 as SGHVS and CDR2 as FQNEAQ. CDR3 size: 15 residues. CDR3 region: CASSPFGGGNNEQFF. As DNA, the CDR3 is TGTGCCAGCAGCCCCTTTGGGGGAGGCAACAATGAGCAGTTCTTC.

Points on this clone: The sample holds other DNA sequences that translate to the same CDR3. The rearrangement joins TRBV5-1 to TRBJ1-5; a possible D gene is TRBD1 (6 bases). Trimming removed 0 bases at V and 3 bases at J, with 10 bases between. CDR1 and CDR2 from the germline V gene are SGHRS and YFSETQ. This CDR3 region has 15 residues. The CDR3 sequence is CASSLEGGNNQPQHF. The CDR3 DNA sequence: TGCGCCAGCAGCTTGGAAGGGGGTAACAATCAGCCCCAGCATTTT.

The chain combines TRBV6-6 with TRBJ2-1, with D possibly matching TRBD1 (5 bases). Trimming removed 6 bases from V and 3 bases from J, with 9 bases in between. The CDR3 contains 13 residues. In germline, CDR1 is MNHNY, CDR2 SVGAGI (reference sequence). This CDR3 reads CASSPRDYNEQFF. The CDR3 coding sequence is TGTGCCAGCAGCCCCAGGGACTACAATGAGCAGTTCTTC.